The 18 T cell receptor beta chains below were found in one sample sequenced in a study of blood T cell repertoires in COVID-19. TCRdb's copy holds only in-frame clones and misses some; the assay was immunoSEQ multiplex PCR. The table has 200,000 or so clones, 92% seen once. The sequenced sample was peripheral blood. Receptors were obtained from a man between 60 and 75 years old with COVID-19, enrolled during active disease.

V gene TRBV5-5 combines with J gene TRBJ1-3, with a tentative D call TRBD1 (6 bases). The germline V gene has CDR1 SGHKS and CDR2 YYEKEE (reference sequence). The V and J ends lost 4 bases and 7 bases respectively, with 15 bases between them. The length of the CDR3 is 14 residues. The CDR3 loop is CASSPDTGRNTIYF. In DNA form, the CDR3 reads TGTGCCAGCAGCCCGGATACAGGGCGGAACACCATATATTTT.

The V gene is TRBV28, the J gene TRBJ2-7, with no clear D. The CDR3 consists of 15 residues. V lost 6 bases and J lost 3, with 18 bases in between. Germline V gene lookup returns CDR1 MDHEN and CDR2 SYDVKM. CDR3 sequence (DNA): TGTGCCAGCAGCTGGGTGCGGAGAGGATTCTACGAGCAGTACTTC. It translates to CASSWVRRGFYEQYF.

The chain is built from TRBV28 and TRBJ2-7, with 9 positions matching TRBD1. V dropped 4 bases and J dropped 4; count of bases not matched to a gene: 8. Germline V gene lookup returns CDR1 MDHEN and CDR2 SYDVKM. CDR3 length equals 15 residues. This CDR3 reads CASSSAGTGTYEQYF. DNA for the CDR3: TGTGCCAGCAGTTCAGCCGGGACAGGGACATACGAGCAGTACTTC.

V gene TRBV19 combines with J gene TRBJ1-1; 8 bases line up with TRBD1. With V trimmed by 5 bases and J by 0 bases, 8 bases remained unmatched. CDR1 LNHDA and CDR2 SQIVND come from the germline V gene (reference sequence). This CDR3 has 16 amino acids. The CDR3 DNA reads as TGTGCCAGTAGTGTAGGACAGGGACGGATGAACACTGAAGCTTTCTTT. As protein: CASSVGQGRMNTEAFF.

The CDR3 DNA reads as TGTGCCAGCAGCCTGGGACAGGGGGCGCAAGGCTCAAACTATGGCTACACCTTC. Amino acid sequence: CASSLGQGAQGSNYGYTF. The rearrangement joins TRBV3-1 (or the pseudogene TRBV3-2) to TRBJ1-2; 12 bases match TRBD1. The junction had 11 bases not matched to a gene; V was cut back by 4 bases and J by 2 bases. The CDR3 consists of 18 residues. Germline assignment: CDR1 LGHDT and CDR2 YNNKEL (reference sequence).

The chain is built from TRBV28 and TRBJ2-7, with 7 nucleotides matching TRBD1. Germline lookup yields CDR1 MDHEN and CDR2 SYDVKM. This CDR3 contains 15 residues. Unmatched junction bases numbered 8, after V lost 6 bases and J lost 0 bases. The CDR3 DNA is TGTGCCAGCAGCCAACCGGGACAGAGCTCCTACGAGCAGTACTTC. Its protein product is CASSQPGQSSYEQYF.

This chain links TRBV14 with TRBJ1-1; D unclear. Germline-derived CDR1 and CDR2 are SGHDN and FVKESK. This CDR3 contains 13 residues. V was trimmed by 5 bases and J by 1 base, leaving 8 bases between them. CDR3 region: CASSVGGNTEAFF. CDR3 nucleotide sequence: TGTGCCAGCAGCGTCGGTGGGAACACTGAAGCTTTCTTT.

This chain joins TRBV19 and TRBJ2-6; D possibly corresponds to TRBD2 (6 bases). V lost 10 bases and J 3 bases, leaving 22 bases between the germline ends. Germline assignment: CDR1 LNHDA and CDR2 SQIVND (reference sequence). This CDR3 has 17 residues. The CDR3 DNA reads TGTGCCACAAAACCGGGACTCGCGGGCGGTGGGGCCAACGTCCTGACTTTC. It specifies CATKPGLAGGGANVLTF.

The chain uses TRBV14 and TRBJ1-4, with 9 bases fitting TRBD1. The germline CDR1 and CDR2 sequences are SGHDN and FVKESK. This CDR3 is built from 16 residues. V shed 1 base and J 7 bases; nucleotides not matched to a gene: 7. This CDR3 reads CASSQAGDRASEKLFF. DNA of the CDR3: TGTGCCAGCAGCCAAGCGGGGGACAGGGCTAGTGAAAAACTGTTTTTT.

The chain recombines TRBV21-1 with TRBJ2-7; the DNA was not compared with TRBD1, the D call given in the table. TRBV21-1 is tagged as a pseudogene. The CDR3 contains 14 residues. The CDR3 DNA reads TGTGCCAGCAGTCCGGACAGGGGAAAAAACGAGCAGTACTTC. Amino acid sequence: CASSPDRGKNEQYF.

The gene calls are TRBV5-8 and TRBJ2-1; 7 bases agree with TRBD2. Germline loops: CDR1 SGHTS, CDR2 YDEGEE. This CDR3 has 17 residues. After removal of 4 bases from V and 6 bases from J, the junction contained 16 bases not matched to a gene. The chain's CDR3 is CASSPGRLAVGRNEQFF. The CDR3 region has the DNA TGTGCCAGCAGCCCGGGGCGGCTAGCGGTAGGGCGCAATGAGCAGTTCTTC.

As DNA, the CDR3 is TGTGCCAGCAGCCCTCCCAGTAGCGGGGGCTACAATGAGCAGTTCTTC. Translation gives CASSPPSSGGYNEQFF. The rearrangement joins TRBV3-1 (or the pseudogene TRBV3-2) to TRBJ2-1; 9 nucleotides align to TRBD2. Germline CDR1 is LGHDT and CDR2 is YNNKEL (reference sequence). V lost 4 bases and J lost 3; bases outside the gene matches: 7. The length of the CDR3 is 16 residues.

The chain is built from TRBV5-1 and TRBJ1-1; possibly TRBD1 for D (6 bases). Deletions cut 4 bases from V and 1 base from J, with 14 bases between. There are 15 residues in the CDR3. Germline V gene sequence: CDR1 SGHRS, CDR2 YFSETQ. The CDR3, as DNA: TGCGCCAGCAGCGCCCAACCGGGACAGAACACTGAAGCTTTCTTT. Its protein product is CASSAQPGQNTEAFF.

The rearrangement uses TRBV18 and TRBJ1-3, with D tentatively TRBD1 (6 bases). V lost 3 bases to trimming and J lost 0 bases, with 9 bases between them. The length of the CDR3 is 15 residues. Germline V gives CDR1 KGHSH, CDR2 LQKENI. The CDR3 sequence is CASSPTGSSGNTIYF. CDR3 bases: TGTGCCAGCTCACCGACAGGCTCCTCTGGAAACACCATATATTTT.

This chain's CDR3 is CASSLAGQTNYGYTF. The CDR3 nucleotides read TGTGCCAGCAGCTTAGCGGGACAGACTAACTATGGCTACACCTTC. This chain joins TRBV7-9 and TRBJ1-2; 7 nucleotides align to TRBD1. CDR3 length equals 15 residues. V shed 0 bases, J shed 0 bases, and the junction held 1 base outside the gene matches. From germline, CDR1 is SEHNR and CDR2 FQNEAQ (reference sequence).

This clone was observed a few times. This chain connects TRBV11-2 to TRBJ2-1; 8 nucleotides line up with TRBD2. The ends lost 5 bases at V and 5 bases at J; junction bases unmatched: 8. The CDR3 runs 15 residues. CDR1 and CDR2 (germline): SGHAT, FQNNGV. In DNA, the CDR3 is TGTGCCAGCAGCCCGTCAACGGGAGGGAACAATGAGCAGTTCTTC. It translates to CASSPSTGGNNEQFF.

V usage is TRBV10-1 and J usage is TRBJ2-1; 16 positions agree with TRBD2. V lost 0 bases to trimming and J lost 0 bases; unmatched junction nucleotides: 8. The CDR3 consists of 21 residues. CDR1 is WNHNN and CDR2 is SYGVQD in the germline V gene (reference sequence). CDR3 DNA sequence: TGCGCCAGCAGTGAGTCTCCGGGACTAGCGGGAGGGGCAGTCTCCTACAATGAGCAGTTCTTC. It translates to CASSESPGLAGGAVSYNEQFF.

CDR3 in DNA: TGCGCCAGCAGCTCAGGTCTACTAGCGGGAGGCTACGAGCAGTACTTC. Translation gives CASSSGLLAGGYEQYF. The chain links TRBV5-1 to TRBJ2-7; 12 nucleotides match TRBD2. V shed 3 bases and J 3 bases; nucleotides not matched to a gene: 7. The CDR3 length is 16 residues. Germline V gene lookup returns CDR1 SGHRS and CDR2 YFSETQ. The full variable domain, in which reference TRBV5-1 and TRBJ2-7 provide the parts outside the CDR3, is KAGVTQTPRYLIKTRGQQVTLSCSPISGHRSVSWYQQTPGQGLQFLFEYFSETQRNKGNFPGRFSGRQFSNSRSEMNVSTLELGDSALYLCASSSGLLAGGYEQYFGPGTRLTVT.